This T cell receptor (beta chain) was profiled in a study of T cells in Graves' hyperthyroidism and ophthalmopathy. On the basis of clinical symptoms, serum thyroxine and TRAb, thyroid ultrasound and orbital computed tomography, diagnoses were made. TCR beta CDR3 regions were amplified from RNA. The TCR CDR3 first-round RT-PCR relied on the HTBI primer set. Via MiXCR, TCRdb re-called the multiplex PCR reads, giving one row per CDR3 protein. The repertoire includes some 400,000 distinct CDR3 sequences, around an eighth of them detected once, and about a fifth sits in the top ten. Germline V gene sequence: CDR1 SGHRS, CDR2 YFSETQ. V dropped 0 bases and J dropped 4 bases, with 10 bases sitting between them. This CDR3 contains 14 residues.

Material: blood. The chain is built from TRBV5-1 and TRBJ1-2; D unclear. The TCR was taken from a man aged 25 to 45 with Graves' hyperthyroidism that later progressed to Graves' ophthalmopathy. The CDR3 loop reads CASSLGVGIYGYTF. Here the CDR3 DNA reads TGCGCCAGCAGCTTGGGGGTGGGCATCTATGGCTACACCTTC.